This TCR beta chain was sequenced during a study of human T cells and chemical hapten exposure. Study summary: Patch tests applied 0.01% DPC to the upper back, read at 6 days. There were per-sample TCR yield variations, arising mainly from small pooled library volume differences. Study conclusions and caveats: Among expanded TCRs, significantly more large CDR3 similarity clusters formed than among controls. Alopecia affecting every donor means their immune response may not match healthy people's.

MiXCR, applied by TCRdb to the RACE reads, yields one record per CDR3 protein. The sample shows more than 150,000 distinct CDR3 sequences, around 23% of them seen only once. With regard to this clonotype: What it binds is not known.

The sample's time point: patch test 3, about 24 weeks after DPC sensitization. The treatment: therapeutic diphenylcyclopropenone sensitization with weekly scalp DPC. The CDR3 covers 11 residues. From germline, CDR1 is MDHEN and CDR2 SYDVKM. V was trimmed by 4 bases and J by 7 bases, leaving 8 bases between them. This sample comprised whole blood, obtained in connection with sensitization to the hapten diphenylcyclopropenone (DPC). The origin of this receptor is a woman aged 40 to 50 with alopecia areata. Some clones in this sample may be carry-over from other donors' samples. The genes are TRBV28 and TRBJ2-7; D gene uncertain. CDR3 in amino acids: CASSWALEQYF. CDR3 nucleotide sequence: TGTGCCAGCAGTTGGGCCCTTGAGCAGTACTTC.